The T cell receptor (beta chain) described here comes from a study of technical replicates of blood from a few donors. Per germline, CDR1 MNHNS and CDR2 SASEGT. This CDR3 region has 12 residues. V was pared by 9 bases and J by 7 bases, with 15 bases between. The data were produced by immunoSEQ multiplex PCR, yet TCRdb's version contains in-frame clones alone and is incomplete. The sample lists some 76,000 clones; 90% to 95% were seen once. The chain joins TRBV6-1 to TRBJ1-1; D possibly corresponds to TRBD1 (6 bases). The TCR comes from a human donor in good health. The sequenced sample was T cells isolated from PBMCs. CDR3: CASSRQEVEAFF. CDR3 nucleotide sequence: TGTGCCAGTAGTAGACAGGAGGTTGAAGCTTTCTTT.